This is a list of T cell receptor beta chains from one sample in a study of shared clonotypes between healthy human individuals. Measured with immunoSEQ multiplex PCR; TCRdb has only the in-frame clones, and not every one. The sample contains fewer than 3 million clones, around 90% of which appear only once. The sequenced material came from naive CD4+ T cells from PBMCs. These receptors came from a man between 18 and 29 years old in good health. Some clones in this sample may be carry-over from other donors' samples. Each CDR3 is given without its conserved first and last residue.

len	v_gene	j_gene	CDR3aa
12	TRBV28	TRBJ2-6	ASSYPSGANVLT
11	TRBV7-2	TRBJ2-7	ASSVDRYGEQY
12	TRBV7-9	TRBJ1-5	ASSPGTVGQPQH
12	TRBV10-2	TRBJ2-1	ASSGGPSYNEQF
16	TRBV4-2	TRBJ2-1	ASSQDNVASGRANEQF
11	TRBV6-5	TRBJ2-4	ASALRGGDIQY
13	TRBV30	TRBJ1-4	AWSVPGRHGGKLF
11	TRBV10-3	TRBJ1-1	AISQTQNTEAF
13	TRBV19	TRBJ1-5	ASSISVASNQPQH
10	TRBV9	TRBJ2-2	ASSAPWGELF